What follows are 8 T cell receptor beta chains derived from one specimen sequenced in a study of cytomegalovirus exposure and HLA in healthy donors. Both 60 Vbeta primers and 13 Jbeta primers went into the PCR. The protocol was immunoSEQ multiplex PCR, while the TCRdb copy is restricted to in-frame clones and leaves out a portion. Among around 140,000 clones listed, 78% were seen once. The sample taken for sequencing was PBMCs. The receptors derive from a female donor in good health and CMV-seronegative.

The V and J genes are TRBV28 and TRBJ1-5; 7 positions agree with TRBD1. Germline CDR1 is MDHEN and CDR2 is SYDVKM. With V trimmed by 6 bases and J by 5 bases, 13 bases remained unmatched. This CDR3 region has 16 residues. In DNA, the CDR3 is TGTGCCAGCAGCCAAACCTGGACAGGCAATTATCAGCCCCAGCATTTT. This translates into CASSQTWTGNYQPQHF.

The rearrangement links TRBV19 to TRBJ2-1; 7 nucleotides match TRBD2. V lost 3 bases to trimming and J lost 4 bases; unmatched junction nucleotides: 6. Germline CDR1 reads LNHDA; CDR2 reads SQIVND (reference sequence). This CDR3 has 15 residues. CDR3 loop: CASSILAVEYNEQFF. CDR3 DNA: TGTGCCAGTAGTATCCTAGCGGTGGAATACAATGAGCAGTTCTTC.

The J gene is TRBJ1-2, the V gene TRBV4-1; D uncertain. Per germline, CDR1 MGHRA and CDR2 YSYEKL. Trimming took off 2 bases at V and 3 bases at J, with 13 bases between the two ends. The CDR3 covers 15 residues. This CDR3 is CASSQSGVEDYGYTF. CDR3 nucleotides: TGCGCCAGCAGCCAATCGGGTGTGGAGGACTATGGCTACACCTTC.

The V call is TRBV13, the J call TRBJ2-5; possible D gene TRBD2, 6 bases. V was trimmed by 2 bases and J by 2 bases, leaving 9 bases between them. This CDR3 spans 14 amino acids. Germline CDR1 PRHDT, CDR2 FYEKMQ (reference sequence). As DNA, the CDR3 is TGTGCCAGCAGCTTACGGGGGAGTCAAGAGACCCAGTACTTC. This codes for CASSLRGSQETQYF.

V is TRBV6-5 and J is TRBJ2-2; 8 bases are a match to TRBD2. V shed 7 bases and J 7 bases; nucleotides not matched to a gene: 5. Germline V gene data show CDR1 as MNHEY and CDR2 as SVGAGI. There are 13 residues in the CDR3. The CDR3 spells CASNPGTSGELFF. CDR3 DNA sequence: TGTGCCAGCAACCCCGGGACTAGCGGGGAGCTGTTTTTT.

Details on this clone: At one end the junction does not follow the germline gene, possibly because of a read error. The chain carries TRBV5-1 and TRBJ2-7; 13 positions match TRBD2. The germline CDR1 and CDR2 sequences are SGHRS and YFSETQ. The CDR3 contains 17 residues. For the CDR3, the DNA is TGCGCCAGCAGCTTGGGTACTAGCGGGAGGGCCTCCCCAACTAGGGACTTC. This sequence encodes CASSLGTSGRASPTRDF.

The chain carries TRBV28 and TRBJ2-3; no clear D. CDR3 size: 13 residues. Germline V gene data show CDR1 as MDHEN and CDR2 as SYDVKM. The V end was cut by 7 bases, the J end by 0 bases, with 8 bases between. In nucleotides, the CDR3 is TGTGCCAGCATAGGCGGTAGCACAGATACGCAGTATTTT. It yields the protein CASIGGSTDTQYF.

V gene TRBV28 combines with J gene TRBJ2-5; 9 positions agree with TRBD2. CDR3 length: 12 amino acids. Germline CDR1 and CDR2: MDHEN and SYDVKM. J lost 5 bases, V lost 7 bases, and 2 bases had no gene match. The CDR3: CASTAGGETQYF. Written as DNA, the CDR3 is TGTGCCAGCACAGCGGGAGGCGAGACCCAGTACTTC.